The clone carrying this T cell receptor beta chain was observed once. V lost 2 bases and J lost 4; bases outside the gene matches: 2. Germline V gene lookup returns CDR1 MNHEY and CDR2 SVGAGI. This CDR3 is 14 amino acids long. These data originate in a study of T cell responses to AZD1222 COVID-19 vaccine. Only in-frame clones appear in the TCRdb table, and some are missing; sequencing was by immunoSEQ multiplex PCR. This table holds 130,000 or so clones, about 88% found once. This sequence joins TRBV6-5 and TRBJ1-1, with 9 bases fitting TRBD1. Sequencing was performed on peripheral blood, taken 28 days after the second AZD1222 dose. This TCR derives from an adult who received the AZD1222 COVID-19 vaccine. CDR3 amino acids: CASSYGQGFTEAFF. In nucleotides, the CDR3 is TGTGCCAGCAGTTACGGACAGGGGTTCACTGAAGCTTTCTTT.